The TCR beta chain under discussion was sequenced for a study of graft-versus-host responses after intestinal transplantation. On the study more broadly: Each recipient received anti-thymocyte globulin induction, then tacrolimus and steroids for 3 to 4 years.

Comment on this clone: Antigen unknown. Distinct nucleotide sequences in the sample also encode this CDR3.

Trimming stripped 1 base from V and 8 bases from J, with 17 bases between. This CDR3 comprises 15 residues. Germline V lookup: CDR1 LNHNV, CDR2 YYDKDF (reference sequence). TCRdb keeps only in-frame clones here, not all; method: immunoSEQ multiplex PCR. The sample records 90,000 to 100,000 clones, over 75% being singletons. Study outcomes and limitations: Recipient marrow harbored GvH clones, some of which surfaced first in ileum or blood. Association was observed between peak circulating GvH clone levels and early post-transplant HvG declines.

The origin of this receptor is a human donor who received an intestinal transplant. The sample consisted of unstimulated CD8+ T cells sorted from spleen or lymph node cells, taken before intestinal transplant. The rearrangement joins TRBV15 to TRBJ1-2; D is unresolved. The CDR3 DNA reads TGTGCCACCAGCAGAGGAGACCCAGGCGCTTACGGCTACACCTTC. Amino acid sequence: CATSRGDPGAYGYTF.